Below are 25 T cell receptor beta chains sequenced from a single sample in a study of cytomegalovirus exposure and HLA in healthy donors. With 60 Vbeta and 13 Jbeta primers, the PCR was carried out. The assay was immunoSEQ multiplex PCR, and TCRdb's table has in-frame clones only and misses some. The top ten clones hold roughly 2.5% of a sample with about 98,000 clones, under 75% of them seen once. The sample consisted of PBMCs. These receptors all stem from a man aged 45-65 years in good health and CMV-seronegative.

The CDR3 sequence: CASSLVGLSGNTIYF. Written as DNA, the CDR3 is TGTGCCAGCAGTTTAGTGGGCCTCTCTGGAAACACCATATATTTT. This sequence joins TRBV27 and TRBJ1-3; D uncertain. Germline assignment: CDR1 MNHEY and CDR2 SMNVEV (reference sequence). The CDR3 contains 15 residues. Trimming pared 2 bases from V and 0 bases from J, leaving 8 bases between.

The rearrangement joins TRBV27 to TRBJ2-5; D gene ambiguous. The CDR3 runs 11 residues. Germline V gene lookup returns CDR1 MNHEY and CDR2 SMNVEV (reference sequence). V lost 8 bases, J lost 1 base, and 5 bases lay in between. The CDR3 DNA reads TGTGCCAGCTCCCTCCAAGAGACCCAGTACTTC. Protein: CASSLQETQYF.

The J gene is TRBJ1-4, the V gene TRBV19; D unclear. V was cut by 0 bases and J by 8 bases, with 10 bases left in between. The germline gives CDR1 LNHDA, CDR2 SQIVND (reference sequence). This CDR3 contains 14 residues. CDR3 protein: CASSIELRMEKLFF. The CDR3 DNA is TGTGCCAGTAGTATAGAACTCCGAATGGAAAAACTGTTTTTT.

Note on this clone: One end of the junction does not line up with germline, which may come from a read error. The chain couples TRBV2 to TRBJ2-7; D is perhaps TRBD1 (5 bases). The V gene's germline CDR1 is SNHLY and CDR2 FYNNEI. CDR3 length equals 17 residues. The DNA of the CDR3 is TGTGCCAGCAGTGAAGCGGGGTGGGGCCCTTCCTCCTACAAGCAGTACTTC. Its protein product is CASSEAGWGPSSYKQYF.

The chain combines TRBV6-5 with TRBJ1-1; no clear D. With 6 bases removed from V and 4 bases from J, the gap between germline ends came to 9 bases. In germline, CDR1 is MNHEY, CDR2 SVGAGI. The CDR3 covers 12 residues. CDR3 amino acids: CASRIYSTEAFF. CDR3 in DNA: TGTGCCAGCAGGATTTATAGCACTGAAGCTTTCTTT.

This chain connects TRBV2 to TRBJ2-2; TRBD2 matches at 7 bases. The germline V gene has CDR1 SNHLY and CDR2 FYNNEI. J was trimmed by 7 bases and V by 7 bases; bases with no gene match: 12. This CDR3 is built from 15 residues. The CDR3 sequence: CASNKAGQGSGELFF. CDR3 in DNA: TGTGCCAGCAACAAAGCGGGGCAGGGCAGCGGGGAGCTGTTTTTT.

V and J are TRBV5-1 and TRBJ2-3; 7 bases fit TRBD1. J gave up 3 bases and V 5 bases, and 3 bases lay outside the gene matches. The germline gives CDR1 SGHRS, CDR2 YFSETQ. The CDR3 has 13 residues. CDR3 sequence (DNA): TGCGCCAGCAGAACAGGGGAAACAGATACGCAGTATTTT. Translation: CASRTGETDTQYF.

The CDR3: CASSDYQGSEAFF. The CDR3 DNA reads TGTGCCAGCAGTGACTATCAGGGGTCTGAAGCTTTCTTT. V usage is TRBV25-1 and J usage is TRBJ1-1, with a weak D call TRBD1 (6 bases). The CDR3 covers 13 residues. Germline V CDR1 and CDR2: MGHDK, SYGVNS. V shed 3 bases and J shed 6 bases, with 11 bases lying between them.

The gene calls are TRBV7-2 and TRBJ1-2; TRBD1 agrees at 7 bases. V shed 3 bases, J shed 2 bases, and the junction held 6 bases outside the gene matches. The CDR3 sequence is 15 residues long. Germline loops: CDR1 SGHTA, CDR2 FQGNSA. This CDR3 is CASSLESGGNYGYTF. For the CDR3, the DNA is TGTGCCAGCAGCTTGGAGTCAGGGGGAAACTATGGCTACACCTTC.

The chain couples TRBV5-4 to TRBJ1-3; D uncertain. V was trimmed by 4 bases and J by 2 bases, leaving 10 bases between them. Germline lookup yields CDR1 SGHNT and CDR2 YYREEE (reference sequence). This CDR3 is built from 14 residues. The CDR3 sequence: CASSKTETGNTIYF. The DNA of the CDR3 is TGTGCCAGCAGCAAAACTGAGACTGGAAACACCATATATTTT.

The chain couples TRBV5-6 to TRBJ2-5; D remains ambiguous. The assigned J gene may be wrong: the sequence end matches TRBJ2-7 better. This CDR3 spans 13 amino acids. Germline CDR1 reads SGHDT; CDR2 reads YYEEEE. The CDR3 region is CASSLVAAYEQYF. The DNA of the CDR3 is TGTGCCAGCAGCTTGGTTGCTGCCTACGAGCAGTACTTC.

This chain uses TRBV10-3 with TRBJ2-3; maybe TRBD2 (5 bases). The V end was cut by 4 bases, the J end by 2 bases, with 31 bases between. Germline V gene sequence: CDR1 ENHRY, CDR2 SYGVKD. The CDR3 consists of 21 residues. Written as DNA, the CDR3 is TGTGCCATCAGTGGAGGGAGATCCGAGGACGTTATGGCGGGCCCCACAGATACGCAGTATTTT. Translated: CAISGGRSEDVMAGPTDTQYF.

This chain uses TRBV13 with TRBJ2-1; no clear D gene. Germline V lookup: CDR1 PRHDT, CDR2 FYEKMQ (reference sequence). Trimming removed 5 bases from V and 6 bases from J, with 11 bases in between. The CDR3 loop spans 13 amino acids. The CDR3 spells CASSSSPGNEQFF. CDR3 in DNA: TGTGCCAGCAGCAGCTCCCCCGGCAATGAGCAGTTCTTC.

The count of this clone is one. The rearrangement links TRBV7-3 to TRBJ2-1, with TRBD2 as a possible D gene (5 bases). The CDR3 length is 15 residues. CDR1 is SGHTA and CDR2 is FQGTGA in the germline V gene. V lost 1 base and J 8 bases, leaving 15 bases between the germline ends. The CDR3 sequence: CASSLSALGGYEQFF. As DNA, the CDR3 is TGTGCCAGCAGCTTAAGTGCCCTTGGAGGCTATGAGCAGTTCTTC. Filled out from reference TRBV7-3 and TRBJ2-1, the complete variable domain reads GAGVSQTPSNKVTEKGKYVELRCDPISGHTALYWYRQSLGQGPEFLIYFQGTGAADDSGLPNDRFFAVRPEGSVSTLKIQRTERGDSAVYLCASSLSALGGYEQFFGPGTRLTVL.

In DNA, the CDR3 is TGTGCCAGCTCGGAAGGGACAGCTTCTAACTATGGCTACACCTTC. Its protein product is CASSEGTASNYGYTF. The chain combines TRBV18 with TRBJ1-2; 7 bases are a match to TRBD1. The CDR3 sequence is 15 residues long. V lost 6 bases and J lost 0; bases outside the gene matches: 7. Germline V gene data show CDR1 as KGHSH and CDR2 as LQKENI.

In this sample, this clone is medium-sized. J is TRBJ2-2 and V is TRBV30, with 9 bases fitting TRBD1. CDR1 and CDR2 from the germline V gene are GTSNPN and SVGIG (reference sequence). J was trimmed by 6 bases and V by 1 base; bases with no gene match: 6. CDR3 size: 15 residues. CDR3 region: CAWSAGDRESGELFF. CDR3 DNA sequence: TGTGCCTGGAGTGCCGGGGACAGGGAGTCCGGGGAGCTGTTTTTT.

The chain is built from TRBV18 and TRBJ2-5, with 8 bases fitting TRBD1. With V trimmed by 5 bases and J by 2 bases, 4 bases remained unmatched. The CDR3 runs 14 residues. CDR1 and CDR2 from the germline V gene are KGHSH and LQKENI. CDR3 sequence reads: CASSSNRGQETQYF. CDR3 in DNA: TGTGCCAGCTCATCGAACAGGGGGCAAGAGACCCAGTACTTC.

The chain couples TRBV27 to TRBJ2-7; D remains unclear. The V gene's germline CDR1 is MNHEY and CDR2 SMNVEV (reference sequence). The CDR3 is made up of 15 amino acids. V gave up 4 bases and J gave up 0 bases, with 13 bases separating them. The CDR3 coding sequence is TGTGCCAGCAGTTCCTCAACGCCGAGCTCCTACGAGCAGTACTTC. Its translation is CASSSSTPSSYEQYF.

The chain couples TRBV4-1 to TRBJ2-6, with D tentatively TRBD1 (6 bases). Trimming cost V 4 bases and J 1 base, with 20 bases left between them. CDR1 MGHRA and CDR2 YSYEKL come from the germline V gene. The CDR3 spans 19 residues. The CDR3 sequence: CASSPWGMAGASGANVLTF. CDR3 bases: TGCGCCAGCAGCCCCTGGGGGATGGCAGGGGCATCTGGGGCCAACGTCCTGACTTTC.

V gene TRBV6-4 combines with J gene TRBJ2-2; a possible D gene is TRBD2 (5 bases). The V and J ends lost 5 bases and 1 base respectively, with 5 bases between them. This CDR3 is built from 13 residues. The germline V gene has CDR1 MRHNA and CDR2 SNTAGT. CDR3: CASSSGNTGELFF. In nucleotides, the CDR3 is TGTGCCAGCAGTAGCGGGAACACCGGGGAGCTGTTTTTT.

This chain connects TRBV7-9 to TRBJ2-1; 9 bases are shared with TRBD1. The CDR3 runs to 15 residues. The V segment lost 4 bases and the J segment 5 bases; nucleotides outside the gene matches: 6. Germline V lookup: CDR1 SEHNR, CDR2 FQNEAQ (reference sequence). The CDR3: CASSSLGTGNNEQFF. The CDR3 coding sequence is TGTGCCAGCAGCTCCTTGGGGACAGGGAACAATGAGCAGTTCTTC.

CDR3 sequence: CASKTERVTEAFF. CDR3 sequence (DNA): TGTGCCTCGAAGACAGAAAGGGTCACTGAAGCTTTCTTT. The chain employs TRBV30 and TRBJ1-1, with D perhaps TRBD1 (5 bases). CDR3 length: 13 amino acids. CDR1 is GTSNPN, CDR2 SVGIG, per germline (reference sequence). Trimming left V 7 bases short and J 4 bases short, with 16 bases between.

CDR3 bases: TGTGCCAGCAGCTTGGTAAGGTCTAGCTCCTACAATGAGCAGTTCTTC. It specifies CASSLVRSSSYNEQFF. The chain is built from TRBV5-6 and TRBJ2-1, with D uncertain. The germline V gene encodes CDR1 SGHDT and CDR2 YYEEEE. Trimming pared 0 bases from V and 0 bases from J, leaving 10 bases between. The CDR3 loop spans 16 amino acids.

The V call is TRBV5-4, the J call TRBJ1-2; 11 bases are a match to TRBD1. Germline loops: CDR1 SGHNT, CDR2 YYREEE (reference sequence). This CDR3 region has 16 residues. Unmatched junction bases numbered 6, after V lost 3 bases and J lost 2 bases. CDR3 amino acids: CASSSTGQGVNYGYTF. In nucleotides, the CDR3 is TGTGCCAGCAGCTCGACGGGACAGGGGGTCAACTATGGCTACACCTTC.

This clone has just a few counts. V usage is TRBV5-4 and J usage is TRBJ2-7; possibly TRBD2 for D (5 bases). The CDR3 spans 14 residues. The germline V gene encodes CDR1 SGHNT and CDR2 YYREEE (reference sequence). V dropped 4 bases and J dropped 0 bases, with 11 bases sitting between them. The CDR3 loop reads CASSTGVSSYEQYF. The CDR3 bases are TGTGCCAGCAGCACCGGGGTAAGCTCCTACGAGCAGTACTTC. Drawing the rest from reference TRBV5-4 and TRBJ2-7, the complete variable domain is ETGVTQSPTHLIKTRGQQVTLRCSSQSGHNTVSWYQQALGQGPQFIFQYYREEENGRGNFPPRFSGLQFPNYSSELNVNALELDDSALYLCASSTGVSSYEQYFGPGTRLTVT.